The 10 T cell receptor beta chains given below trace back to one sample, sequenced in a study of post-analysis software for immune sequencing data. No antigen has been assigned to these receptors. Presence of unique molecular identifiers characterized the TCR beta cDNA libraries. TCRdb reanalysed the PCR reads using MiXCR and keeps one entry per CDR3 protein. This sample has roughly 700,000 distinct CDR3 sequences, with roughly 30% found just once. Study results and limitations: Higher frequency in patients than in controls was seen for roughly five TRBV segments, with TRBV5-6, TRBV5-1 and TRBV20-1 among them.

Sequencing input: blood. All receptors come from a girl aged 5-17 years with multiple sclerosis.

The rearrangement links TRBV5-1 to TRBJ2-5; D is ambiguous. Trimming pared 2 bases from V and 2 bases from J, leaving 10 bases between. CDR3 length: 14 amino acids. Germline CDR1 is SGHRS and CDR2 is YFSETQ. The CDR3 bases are TGCGCCAGCAGCTTTCAGTCCGGACAAGAGACCCAGTACTTC. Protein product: CASSFQSGQETQYF. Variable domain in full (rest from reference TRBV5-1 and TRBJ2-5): KAGVTQTPRYLIKTRGQQVTLSCSPISGHRSVSWYQQTPGQGLQFLFEYFSETQRNKGNFPGRFSGRQFSNSRSEMNVSTLELGDSALYLCASSFQSGQETQYFGPGTRLLVL.

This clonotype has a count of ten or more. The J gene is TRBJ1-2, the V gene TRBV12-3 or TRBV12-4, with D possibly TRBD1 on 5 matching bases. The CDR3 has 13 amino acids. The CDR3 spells CATTDRPSYGYTF. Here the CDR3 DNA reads TGTGCTACTACCGACAGACCATCTTATGGCTACACCTTC.

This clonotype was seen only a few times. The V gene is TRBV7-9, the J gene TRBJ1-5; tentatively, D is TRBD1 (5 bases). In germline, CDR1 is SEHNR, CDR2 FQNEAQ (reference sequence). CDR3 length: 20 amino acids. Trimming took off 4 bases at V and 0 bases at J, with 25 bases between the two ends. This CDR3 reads CASSSKPRDPKRVSNQPQHF. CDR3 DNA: TGTGCCAGCAGCTCTAAGCCACGGGACCCAAAAAGGGTTAGCAATCAGCCCCAGCATTTT.

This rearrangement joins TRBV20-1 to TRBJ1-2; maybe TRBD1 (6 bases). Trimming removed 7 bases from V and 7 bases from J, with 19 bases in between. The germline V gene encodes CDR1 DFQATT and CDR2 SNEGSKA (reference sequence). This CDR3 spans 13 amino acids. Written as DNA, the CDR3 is TGCAGTGTGATACGGGGGGCCAGAAGTGGCTACACCTTC. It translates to CSVIRGARSGYTF.

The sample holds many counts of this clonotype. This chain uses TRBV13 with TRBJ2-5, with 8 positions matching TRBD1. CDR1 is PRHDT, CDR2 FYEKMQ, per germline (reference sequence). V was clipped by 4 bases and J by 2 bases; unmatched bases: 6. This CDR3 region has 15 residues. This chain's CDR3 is CASSSRDRGQETQYF. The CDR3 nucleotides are TGTGCCAGCAGCTCACGAGACAGGGGTCAAGAGACCCAGTACTTC.

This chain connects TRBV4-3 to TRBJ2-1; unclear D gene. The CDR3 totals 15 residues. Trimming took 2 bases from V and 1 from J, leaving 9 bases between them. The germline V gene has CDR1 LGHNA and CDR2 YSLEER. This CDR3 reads CASSQRLISYNEQFF. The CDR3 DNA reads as TGCGCCAGCAGCCAAAGGTTAATTTCCTACAATGAGCAGTTCTTC.

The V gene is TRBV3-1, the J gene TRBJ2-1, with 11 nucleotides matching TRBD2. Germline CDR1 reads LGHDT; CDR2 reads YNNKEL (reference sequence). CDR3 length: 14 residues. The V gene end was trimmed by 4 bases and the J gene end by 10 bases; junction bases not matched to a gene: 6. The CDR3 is CASSRSGGAGEQFF. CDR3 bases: TGTGCCAGCAGCCGTAGCGGGGGGGCAGGCGAGCAGTTCTTC.

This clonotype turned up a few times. DNA for the CDR3: TGTGCCAGCAGTTATCGATCGGGGACGGGAGATACGCAGTATTTT. It is translated as CASSYRSGTGDTQYF. V is TRBV6-6 and J is TRBJ2-3, with D possibly being TRBD1 or TRBD2 (5 bases each). V lost 3 bases, J lost 5 bases, and 15 bases lay in between. Germline V CDR1 and CDR2: MNHNY, SVGAGI (reference sequence). CDR3 length: 15 residues.

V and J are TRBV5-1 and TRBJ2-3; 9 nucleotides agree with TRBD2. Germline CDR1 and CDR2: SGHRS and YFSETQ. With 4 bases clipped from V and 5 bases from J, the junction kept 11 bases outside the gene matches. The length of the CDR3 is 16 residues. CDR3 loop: CASSPRRAGGEDTQYF. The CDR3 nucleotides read TGCGCCAGCAGCCCAAGACGAGCGGGAGGCGAAGATACGCAGTATTTT.

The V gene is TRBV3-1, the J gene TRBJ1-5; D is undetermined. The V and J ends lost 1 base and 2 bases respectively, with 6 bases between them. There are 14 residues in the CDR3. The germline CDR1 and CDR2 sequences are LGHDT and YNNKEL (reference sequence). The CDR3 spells CASSQVEGNQPQHF. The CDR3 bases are TGTGCCAGCAGCCAAGTCGAAGGCAATCAGCCCCAGCATTTT.